This TCR beta chain was documented in a study of blood T cell repertoires in COVID-19. The wider study: T cells, B-cell-depleted T cells, or PBMCs provided the cDNA or gDNA that served as material.

The ends were cut back, 4 bases at V and 7 bases at J, with 9 bases in the middle. Germline V lookup: CDR1 GTSNPN, CDR2 SVGIG (reference sequence). This CDR3 is built from 11 residues. Under the authors' procedure: Amplification of reference gene primers was used by the study to estimate nucleated cell counts. Measured with immunoSEQ multiplex PCR; TCRdb has only the in-frame clones, and not every one. V and J calls and clone size are copied from that table; D and trimming were computed from the DNA. The sample has under 250,000 clones, approximately 90% seen once. The source is a man aged 40-49 years who had recovered from COVID-19. The chain uses TRBV30 and TRBJ2-3, with D tentatively TRBD1 (5 bases). The sample consisted of PBMCs or T cells enriched from blood (not recorded which). CDR3 nucleotides: TGTGCCTGGACAGGGCGGCATACGCAGTATTTT. This sequence encodes CAWTGRHTQYF.